This T cell receptor beta chain is drawn from a study of quantifying T cell responses using KT2 cells. Overall study: cDNA was made from DNase-treated RNA using alpha and beta constant primers.

This clonotype was found many times. Each cDNA got a UMI-containing oligo ligated at its 3' end. The first PCR ran roughly 4 cycles with an equimolar RC1.1 and RC1.2 beta primer mix. TCRdb re-derived calls from the UMI-ligation and nested PCR reads in MiXCR, one entry per CDR3 protein. Here the sample spans tens of thousands of distinct CDR3 sequences, more than 7% being singletons. Germline V gives CDR1 LGHDT, CDR2 YNNKEL (reference sequence). V shed 4 bases and J 9 bases; nucleotides not matched to a gene: 7. The CDR3 runs 15 residues. This clonotype originated in a human donor. The specimen sequenced was PBMCs spiked with cells of the T cell clone KT2. This rearrangement joins TRBV3-1 to TRBJ1-6; 9 bases agree with TRBD1. Here the CDR3 reads CASSPSGTGTSPLHF. CDR3 in DNA: TGTGCCAGCAGCCCTTCCGGGACAGGGACTTCACCCCTCCACTTT. Using reference TRBV3-1 and TRBJ1-6 for the parts outside the CDR3, the full variable domain is DTAVSQTPKYLVTQMGNDKSIKCEQNLGHDTMYWYKQDSKKFLKIMFSYNNKELIINETVPNRFSPKSPDKAHLNLHINSLELGDSAVYFCASSPSGTGTSPLHFGNGTRLTVT.